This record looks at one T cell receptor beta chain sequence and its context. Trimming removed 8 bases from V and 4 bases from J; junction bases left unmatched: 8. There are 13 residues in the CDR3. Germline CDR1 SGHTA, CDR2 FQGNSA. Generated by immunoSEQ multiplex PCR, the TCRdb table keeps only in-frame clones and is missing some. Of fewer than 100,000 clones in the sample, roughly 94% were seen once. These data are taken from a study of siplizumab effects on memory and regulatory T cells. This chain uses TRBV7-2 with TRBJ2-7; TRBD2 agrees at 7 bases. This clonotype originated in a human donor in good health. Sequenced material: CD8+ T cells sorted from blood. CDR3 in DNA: TGTGCCAGCTCGGCGGGAGTGAATTACGAGCAGTACTTC. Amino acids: CASSAGVNYEQYF.